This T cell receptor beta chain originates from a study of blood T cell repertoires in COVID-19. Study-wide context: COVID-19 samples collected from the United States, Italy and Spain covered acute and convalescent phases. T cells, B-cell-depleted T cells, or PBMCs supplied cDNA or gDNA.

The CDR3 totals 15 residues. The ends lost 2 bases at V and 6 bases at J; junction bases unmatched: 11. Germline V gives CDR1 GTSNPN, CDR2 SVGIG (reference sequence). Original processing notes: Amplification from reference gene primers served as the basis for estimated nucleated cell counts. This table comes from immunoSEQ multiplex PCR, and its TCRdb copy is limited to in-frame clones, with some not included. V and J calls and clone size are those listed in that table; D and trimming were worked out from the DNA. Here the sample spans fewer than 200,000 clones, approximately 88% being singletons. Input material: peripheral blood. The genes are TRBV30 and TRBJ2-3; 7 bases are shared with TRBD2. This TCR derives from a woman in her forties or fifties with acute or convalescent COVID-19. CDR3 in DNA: TGTGCCTGGAGTTATGGTGCGGGAGTTCCCGATACGCAGTATTTT. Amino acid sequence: CAWSYGAGVPDTQYF. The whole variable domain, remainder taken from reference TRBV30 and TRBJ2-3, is SQTIHQWPATLVQPVGSPLSLECTVEGTSNPNLYWYRQAAGRGLQLLFYSVGIGQISSEVPQNLSASRPQDRQFILSSKKLLLSDSGFYLCAWSYGAGVPDTQYFGPGTRLTVL.